The present TCR beta chain was sequenced within a study of blood T cells in healthy people across ages (dated by TCRdb to the mid-2010s). The study in broad terms: In model experiments, template switching captured about one uniquely barcoded TCR beta cDNA molecule for every two T cells. The study measured age-related changes in TCR beta repertoire diversity using deep sequencing normalized with unique cDNA molecular identifiers. Two additional independent replicas of 1 million unique cDNA reads from the same blood draw were analyzed for two donors (one aged 18 to 30 and one aged 80 or older). The donors were divided into four age groups: young (average around 16 years), middle-aged (approximately 39), aged (approximately 64) and long-lived (roughly 88). Donors of different ages were randomly distributed across sequencing lanes to avoid experimental bias.

The germline V gene (reference sequence) gives CDR1 as DFQATT and CDR2 as SNEGSKA. The germline ends are 25 bases apart after V is trimmed by 6 bases and J by 1 base. Spanning cysteine to phenylalanine, the CDR3 consists of 18 amino acids. Left in the record is the CDR3 DNA by itself, 54 bases read in frame from the first base. Systemically healthy Caucasian individuals from Russia, some 38 in total and aged roughly 6 to 95 years, were included as donors. Each donor gave approximately 9.3 milliliters of peripheral blood, collected into EDTA-treated Vacutainer tubes. Ficoll-Paque density-gradient centrifugation was used to isolate PBMCs, with at least 7 million per sample. Total RNA was extracted from PBMCs with Trizol reagent, with at least 6 micrograms obtained per sample. For every donor, an aliquot of PBMCs went through flow cytometry to measure the percentages of naive CD45RAhigh/CD27high T cells.

Comment on this clonotype: Its recognized antigen is unknown. Per-base quality was not reported, and no clone a single base away is much larger than it.

To prepare the library, 5' RACE was applied. Sequencing was carried out with an Illumina HiSeq 2500. The second PCR ran for about 7 to 11 cycles and used a J-beta primer mix along with a sample-barcoded 5' primer. A template-switch 5' adaptor carrying 12 random nucleotides introduced a unique molecular identifier onto each TCR beta cDNA molecule. Each sample yielded at least 3 million CDR3-containing paired-end reads. First-strand cDNA was synthesized from all RNA with the Mint cDNA synthesis kit, primed by a TRBC-specific oligonucleotide. Following uracil-DNA glycosylase treatment, all cDNA underwent a first 18-cycle PCR with the universal primers M1SS and BC2_uni_R. Regarding the original processing steps: For normalization, 1 million high-quality reads, each with a distinct molecular identifier, were randomly selected from each sample. Reads sharing molecular identifiers were discarded rather than binned into consensus sequences. CDR3 identification, clonotype clustering and error correction used MiTCR with a Q25 quality threshold and the strictest error-elimination algorithm. A nonparametric unseen species model with Euler transformation was used to estimate lower-bound total TCR beta diversity. Using fastp trimming at Q25 and MiXCR clonotype assembly, TCRdb reanalyzed the public sequencing data and kept in-frame beta chains. Merged by CDR3 protein, the rows form single entries marked with the most common genes and DNA. The V and J calls come from TCRdb's annotation, not from the publication. This sample is represented by roughly 1,700,000 distinct CDR3 sequences; under 30% of them were singletons. The top ten constitute 7.7% of the sample.

General study outcomes and caveats: Observed TCR beta diversity correlated strongly with the percentage of naive T cells measured by flow cytometry. Since profiling was done on bulk unsorted PBMCs, naive and antigen-experienced compartments could not be conclusively compared. As age increased, observed TCR beta diversity per million T cells dropped in a roughly linear way, and a significant reduction was already evident by age 40. The CMV infection status of donors was not known, potentially confounding age-related changes in expanded clonotypes. Estimates of total diversity from one million sequenced T cells were regarded as lower bounds and underestimates. Compared with the aged group, the long-lived group had more naive CD4+ T cells, fewer expanded clones and increased TCR diversity, a pattern suggesting age selection.

The source material was blood. The chain employs TRBV20-1 and TRBJ2-1; no D gene is confidently identified. The origin of this receptor is a woman in her thirties in good health. For the CDR3, the sequence is CSAIPADGSPGSYNEQFF. DNA sequence: TGCAGTGCCATACCGGCCGACGGGTCGCCTGGGTCCTACAATGAGCAGTTCTTC.